Below, 10 T cell receptor beta chains from the same sample are listed, as sequenced in a study of cytomegalovirus exposure and HLA in healthy donors. It was with 60 Vbeta and 13 Jbeta primers that the PCR ran. Sequencing used immunoSEQ multiplex PCR; TCRdb keeps in-frame clones, though not all of them. Among some 150,000 clones listed, 77% were seen once. Sequenced sample: PBMCs. These receptors were taken from a woman under 40 in good health and CMV-seronegative.

The chain links TRBV29-1 to TRBJ2-3; 8 nucleotides agree with TRBD2. Germline trimming cut 7 bases from V and 3 bases from J; bases unmatched to any gene: 9. The CDR3 extends over 14 amino acids. Germline lookup yields CDR1 SQVTM and CDR2 ANQGSEA. The CDR3 spells CSAGGPSGTDTQYF. CDR3 nucleotide sequence: TGCAGCGCCGGCGGCCCTAGCGGGACAGATACGCAGTATTTT.

This clone was seen a single time. The chain uses TRBV5-1 and TRBJ2-1, with 8 bases fitting TRBD1. The V and J ends lost 3 bases and 7 bases, in that order; junction bases with no gene match: 12. Germline values: CDR1 SGHRS, CDR2 YFSETQ. The CDR3 runs to 16 residues. For the CDR3, the DNA is TGCGCCAGCAGCTCGCAGGGGGCAAATACGCGAAATGAGCAGTTCTTC. This sequence encodes CASSSQGANTRNEQFF.

The rearrangement uses TRBV5-4 and TRBJ2-7, with TRBD2 identical over 13 bases. J lost 8 bases, V lost 3 bases, and 5 bases had no gene match. CDR3 size: 14 residues. The germline V gene has CDR1 SGHNT and CDR2 YYREEE (reference sequence). The CDR3 loop reads CASSSSGTSGKQYF. CDR3 bases: TGTGCCAGCAGCTCTTCCGGGACTAGCGGGAAGCAGTACTTC.

This clone was detected a few times. This chain uses TRBV30 with TRBJ1-1; 8 bases are a match to TRBD1. J was trimmed by 1 base and V by 7 bases; bases with no gene match: 5. The CDR3 has 13 residues. CDR1 GTSNPN and CDR2 SVGIG come from the germline V gene (reference sequence). CDR3 sequence (DNA): TGTGCCTACCGGGACAGGCCGAACACTGAAGCTTTCTTT. Protein: CAYRDRPNTEAFF.

The rearrangement links TRBV5-1 to TRBJ2-7; 9 nucleotides match TRBD2. Germline trimming cut 5 bases from V and 2 bases from J; bases unmatched to any gene: 5. Looked up from germline, CDR1 is SGHRS and CDR2 is YFSETQ. CDR3 size: 14 residues. Here the CDR3 reads CASSYSGGTYEQYF. CDR3 in DNA: TGCGCCAGCAGTTATAGCGGGGGCACCTACGAGCAGTACTTC.

This clone came up a few times. This sequence joins TRBV7-5 and TRBJ1-6; TRBD1, the table's D call, lacks a check against the DNA. TRBV7-5 is assigned pseudogene status. This CDR3 contains 16 residues. CDR3 bases: TGTGCCAGAGCGAGTCAAGGGGTCTCCTATAATTCACCCCTCCACTTT. Translating gives CARASQGVSYNSPLHF.

This chain connects TRBV7-6 to TRBJ2-7; D is perhaps TRBD1 (6 bases). CDR1 is SGHVS, CDR2 FNYEAQ, per germline. With 0 bases removed from V and 2 bases from J, the gap between germline ends came to 11 bases. CDR3 length equals 15 residues. CDR3 sequence reads: CASSLADSWTYEQYF. The DNA of the CDR3 is TGTGCCAGCAGCTTAGCGGACAGTTGGACCTACGAGCAGTACTTC.

This chain uses TRBV28 with TRBJ2-7; 7 bases are shared with TRBD2. Trimming at V came to 5 bases and at J to 4 bases, leaving 8 bases not matched to a gene. The CDR3 is 14 amino acids. Germline-derived CDR1 and CDR2 are MDHEN and SYDVKM. CDR3 nucleotides: TGTGCCAGCAGTGGACTAGAGGGTCCGTACGAGCAGTACTTC. Amino acid sequence: CASSGLEGPYEQYF.

The rearrangement joins TRBV7-9 to TRBJ1-1, with 8 bases identical to TRBD1. Germline V gives CDR1 SEHNR, CDR2 FQNEAQ (reference sequence). The V segment lost 8 bases and the J segment 3 bases; nucleotides outside the gene matches: 8. The CDR3 has 14 amino acids. CDR3 sequence reads: CASLLGQEDTEAFF. For the CDR3, the DNA is TGTGCCAGCCTCCTGGGACAGGAGGACACTGAAGCTTTCTTT. Drawing the rest from reference TRBV7-9 and TRBJ1-1, the complete variable domain is DTGVSQNPRHKITKRGQNVTFRCDPISEHNRLYWYRQTLGQGPEFLTYFQNEAQLEKSRLLSDRFSAERPKGSFSTLEIQRTEQGDSAMYLCASLLGQEDTEAFFGQGTRLTVV.

The chain employs TRBV7-6 and TRBJ2-7; TRBD2 aligns across 8 bases. Trimming at V came to 5 bases and at J to 1 base, leaving 4 bases not matched to a gene. Germline CDR1 and CDR2: SGHVS and FNYEAQ. The CDR3 is made up of 14 amino acids. The CDR3 coding sequence is TGTGCCAGCAGCCCGGGGGGGCGGTCCTACGAGCAGTACTTC. Translated: CASSPGGRSYEQYF.